The following is a T cell receptor (beta chain) sequence with its context. TCRdb independently ran MiXCR on the 5' RACE reads; one entry per CDR3 protein. The sample yields 350,000 or so distinct CDR3 sequences, around a fifth seen once. This sample stems from a study of T-cell memory formation after mild COVID-19. The germline V gene encodes CDR1 DFQATT and CDR2 SNEGSKA (reference sequence). This CDR3 has 12 amino acids. Between the trimmed V and J ends, which lost 3 bases and 7 bases, there was a span of 13 bases. The sequenced material came from PBMCs or a T cell subset sorted from them (not recorded which). The genes are TRBV20-1 and TRBJ2-7; a weak D match, TRBD2 (5 bases). The TCR comes from an adult woman who had mild COVID-19 (a few samples of this study predate the infection). Cell type and time point are not known. The CDR3 coding sequence is TGCAGTGCTAGCCCCTCTAAGCGGGAGCAGTACTTC. Encoded protein: CSASPSKREQYF.